This section outlines one TCR beta chain sequence together with its context. This clonotype was counted many times. Its antigen is currently not known. No base quality values were provided; no much bigger clone lies one nucleotide off. TCR beta CDR3 regions were amplified from RNA transcripts for repertoire sequencing. The first round of RT-PCR was done with HTBI primers and the Qiagen OneStep RT-PCR kit, and was followed by a second round of multiplex PCR, then size selection and purification. Libraries were sequenced on an Illumina HiSeq2000 using paired-end 100 bp reads. As for the original processing: SOAPnuke was used to process the reads, removing any read that contained adapters or uncalled bases, had a mean Phred below 15, or lacked an exact match to the constant primer or identifier. COPE v1.2.5 was used to merge the high-quality paired reads. Each unique nucleotide sequence was defined as a clonotype, and clonotypes were aligned to IMGT TRB V, D and J references with MiTCR v1.1. Only V-J combinations with frequency above 0.0001 were analysed, covering over 98% of repertoires. A TCR clonal expansion and chaos score per V-J combination was defined as the ratio of F50 clonal expansion to chaos observed in the TCRdist matrix. Features were reduced by Welch's t-statistics and random forest to some 13 V-J combinations, which fed a naive Bayes classifier. The Morisita-Horn index was used to measure how similar the thyroid and blood repertoires were. The raw public reads went through TCRdb reprocessing: fastp at Q25, MiXCR clone calling, in-frame beta chains kept. One record per CDR3 amino acid sequence lists the most common genes and DNA. The V and J calls and clone size come from TCRdb's table, not from the authors' own analysis. The sample table holds fewer than 400,000 distinct CDR3 sequences, of which around 19% were seen once. The biggest ten clones account for 1.5% to 2% of the sample.

The data derive from a study of Graves' ophthalmopathy and Graves' hyperthyroidism listed by TCRdb under 2018. Regarding the complete study: Peripheral blood samples were taken at the time of initial diagnosis, before any treatment was given. To tell Graves' ophthalmopathy apart from Graves' hyperthyroidism, and to predict which patients would progress to ophthalmopathy, the study relied on TCR beta repertoire signatures. In total, 135 blood samples were TCR-sequenced: 40 to 45 ophthalmopathy, around 75 hyperthyroidism and roughly 17 hyperthyroidism-to-ophthalmopathy patients. To explore V-J signatures that distinguish ophthalmopathy from hyperthyroidism, a discovery set of more than 90 patients was enrolled, made up of approximately 45 with ophthalmopathy and some 58 with stable hyperthyroidism. The independent validation cohort included approximately 19 hyperthyroidism patients plus 17 patients who later progressed from hyperthyroidism to ophthalmopathy. In five or six hyperthyroidism patients, the T-cell repertoire of thyroid tissue was compared with the T-cell repertoire of blood. Following sampling, methimazole starting at 30 mg daily was administered to hyperthyroidism patients, and high-dose intravenous methylprednisolone was administered to ophthalmopathy patients. The roughly 91 discovery patients were randomly divided into training and test sets at a 7:3 ratio.

From cysteine to phenylalanine, the CDR3 is 14 amino acids long. Only the CDR3 DNA stays, 42 bases, in frame from base 1. The germline V gene provides CDR1 MDHEN and CDR2 SYDVKM. V lost 5 bases and J lost 2 bases; the stretch between them is 13 bases long. The ophthalmopathy patients had moderately to severely active disease, with a Clinical Activity Score of 3 or higher, a NOSPECS grade of 4 or higher, and a disease duration of less than 3 months. Patients were excluded if they had other autoimmune diseases, uncontrolled infections, pregnancy or lactation. Diagnosis relied on clinical symptoms, serum thyroxine, TRAb, thyroid ultrasound and orbital computed tomography. Using Ficoll-Paque density gradient centrifugation, PBMCs were isolated from about 9.4 ml of fresh peripheral blood. Total RNA was extracted using Trizol reagent, and RNA quality was checked on an Agilent 2100 Bioanalyzer. General study outcomes and caveats: No statistical method was used to set the sample size in advance, and the investigators knew which group each participant was assigned to. In validation, the model predicted ophthalmopathy progression with roughly 68% sensitivity and around 72% specificity; some 13 predicted patients were CT-confirmed with GO in a median of 6.5 months. Ophthalmopathy was separated from stable hyperthyroidism by the 13-signature model with around 89% sensitivity and roughly 82% specificity in cross-validation and with 80%/75% in the test set. Most of the expanded thyroid clonotypes with a frequency above 0.001 were also detected in blood, and it was suggested that the thyroid immune response may be reflected by blood repertoires.

The sequencing sample was made of peripheral blood. The rearranged chain carries TRBV28 and TRBJ2-7; tentative D gene TRBD1, with 6 bases matching. This sequence originates from a woman aged 18-29 years with Graves' ophthalmopathy. Donor details come from another sample of the same person, matched by shared clones. In nucleotides, the sequence is TGTGCCAGCAGTCCACAGACAGGAACCTACGAGCAGTACTTC. Its protein product is CASSPQTGTYEQYF.